A single sample gave rise to the 4 T cell receptor beta chains below, sequenced in a study of identical twins. Using its own MiXCR run on the 5' RACE reads, TCRdb lists one record per CDR3 protein. The sample lists just under 650,000 distinct CDR3 sequences; about 7.1% were seen once. The data also belong to a second study, concerning yellow fever vaccine responses in identical twins.

Sequenced input: PBMCs. Receptors were obtained from a woman in her late teens or twenties in good health.

The chain links TRBV12-3 or TRBV12-4 to TRBJ2-3, with 7 bases fitting TRBD2. The CDR3 length is 14 residues. Trimming cost V 7 bases and J 1 base; bases outside gene matches: 5. In DNA form, the CDR3 reads TGTGCCAGCATCCTTACTAGCGGCACAGATACGCAGTATTTT. This codes for CASILTSGTDTQYF.

The CDR3 DNA follows: TGTGCCAGCAGCTCCGGACGTAGGAATGAGCAGTTCTTC. It yields the protein CASSSGRRNEQFF. The chain is built from TRBV7-8 and TRBJ2-1; D is unclear. Germline V gene data show CDR1 as SGHVS and CDR2 as FQNEAQ. Trimming took off 4 bases at V and 7 bases at J, with 11 bases between the two ends. The CDR3 is 13 residues long.

The CDR3 sequence: CASSTTGVTGELFF. CDR3 coding DNA: TGCGCCAGCAGCACTACAGGGGTCACCGGGGAGCTGTTTTTT. V gene TRBV5-1 combines with J gene TRBJ2-2; the match to TRBD1 covers 7 bases. CDR3 length equals 14 residues. V was pared by 4 bases and J by 4 bases, with 4 bases of the junction left unmatched. The V gene's germline CDR1 is SGHRS and CDR2 YFSETQ. Complete variable domain (other parts from reference TRBV5-1 and TRBJ2-2): KAGVTQTPRYLIKTRGQQVTLSCSPISGHRSVSWYQQTPGQGLQFLFEYFSETQRNKGNFPGRFSGRQFSNSRSEMNVSTLELGDSALYLCASSTTGVTGELFFGEGSRLTVL.

This clonotype was found many times. The chain has TRBV12-3 or TRBV12-4 and TRBJ2-5, with 7 bases aligning to TRBD2. CDR3 size: 13 residues. V was pared by 4 bases and J by 2 bases, with 1 base of the junction left unmatched. The CDR3 loop is CASSSSGQETQYF. The CDR3 coding sequence is TGTGCCAGCAGTTCTAGCGGACAAGAGACCCAGTACTTC.